Listed below are T cell receptor beta chains from one sample, sequenced in a study of cytomegalovirus exposure and HLA in healthy donors. Profiled with immunoSEQ multiplex PCR; TCRdb holds only in-frame clones, not every one. The sample includes some 130,000 clones, 8.9% of them seen just once. Sequencing was done on a sample of PBMCs. The receptors originated from a middle-aged woman in good health and CMV-seropositive. The CDR3 runs from the conserved cysteine through the conserved F or W. Fields, in order: J gene, clone size, V gene, D gene, CDR3 protein, CDR3 DNA. D genes are given only for firm matches. Not every row has a clone size; where given, it reads once, few, many or a size class.

TRBJ1-2,few,TRBV19,TRBD1,CASSVRGNGYTF,TGTGCCAGTAGTGTCAGGGGGAACGGCTACACCTTC
TRBJ1-1,NA,TRBV5-4,TRBD1,CASSLGTGWDTEAFF,TGTGCCAGCAGCTTAGGGACAGGGTGGGACACTGAAGCTTTCTTT
TRBJ2-7,NA,TRBV19,NA,CASSIDIRGEQYF,TGTGCCAGTAGTATAGATATAAGGGGAGAGCAGTACTTC
TRBJ1-1,NA,TRBV6-5,TRBD1,CASSRQGTTEAFF,TGTGCCAGCAGTCGACAGGGGACCACTGAAGCTTTCTTT
TRBJ2-5,many,TRBV9,NA,CASSVDWGEETQYF,TGTGCCAGCAGCGTAGACTGGGGGGAAGAGACCCAGTACTTC
TRBJ1-1,few,TRBV4-3,NA,CASSQDRGRTEAFF,TGCGCCAGCAGCCAAGATCGAGGGCGAACAGAAGCTTTCTTT
TRBJ1-4,NA,TRBV9,TRBD1,CASSATGERDEKLFF,TGTGCCAGCAGCGCTACAGGGGAGAGGGATGAAAAACTGTTTTTT
TRBJ2-3,NA,TRBV7-9,TRBD2,CASSPTSGGPTDTQYF,TGTGCCAGCAGCCCTACTAGCGGGGGGCCCACAGATACGCAGTATTTT
TRBJ2-7,NA,TRBV6-6,NA,CASSYEEGYEQYF,TGTGCCAGCAGTTACGAGGAGGGGTACGAGCAGTACTTC
TRBJ1-2,NA,TRBV2,TRBD1,CASSEMDRGQHYGYTF,TGTGCCAGCAGTGAAATGGACAGGGGGCAGCACTATGGCTACACCTTC
TRBJ2-1,few,TRBV6-5,TRBD2,CASNPGGEPNNEQFF,TGTGCCAGCAACCCCGGGGGGGAGCCCAACAATGAGCAGTTCTTC
TRBJ1-1,few,TRBV5-1,NA,CASSPDPVLQGNTEAFF,TGCGCCAGCAGCCCAGACCCTGTACTTCAGGGGAACACTGAAGCTTTCTTT
TRBJ1-1,few,TRBV19,NA,CASSIDRAGTARTVNTEAFF,TGTGCCAGTAGTATAGATCGGGCGGGGACGGCTAGGACCGTGAACACTGAAGCTTTCTTT
TRBJ2-3,NA,TRBV5-4,NA,CASSRQQDTQYF,TGTGCCAGCAGTAGACAGCAAGATACGCAGTATTTT
TRBJ1-2,NA,TRBV29-1,TRBD1,CSACPGTGDGYTF,TGCAGCGCGTGTCCCGGGACAGGGGATGGCTACACCTTC
TRBJ2-7,few,TRBV2,NA,CASSPPGSIYEQYF,TGTGCCAGCAGTCCGCCGGGATCCATCTACGAGCAGTACTTC
TRBJ2-3,few,TRBV4-1,TRBD1,CASSPSIQGEDTQYF,TGCGCCAGCAGCCCATCGATACAGGGGGAAGATACGCAGTATTTT
TRBJ1-6,NA,TRBV7-9,TRBD1,CASSLGQGMSPLHF,TGTGCCAGCAGCTTAGGACAGGGCATGTCACCCCTCCACTTT
TRBJ1-1,NA,TRBV29-1,NA,CSVTWGGTKDTEAFF,TGCAGCGTCACTTGGGGGGGGACGAAGGACACTGAAGCTTTCTTT
TRBJ2-5,few,TRBV5-8,TRBD1,CASSQQGGQETQYF,TGTGCCAGCAGCCAACAGGGGGGTCAAGAGACCCAGTACTTC
TRBJ2-2,NA,TRBV7-2,TRBD1,CASSFRTGRLGELFF,TGTGCCAGCAGCTTCCGGACAGGACGGCTCGGGGAGCTGTTTTTT
TRBJ2-7,few,TRBV6-1,TRBD2,CASSAVVVAGASSSYEQYF,TGTGCCAGCAGTGCGGTGGTAGTAGCGGGGGCTTCGAGCTCCTACGAGCAGTACTTC